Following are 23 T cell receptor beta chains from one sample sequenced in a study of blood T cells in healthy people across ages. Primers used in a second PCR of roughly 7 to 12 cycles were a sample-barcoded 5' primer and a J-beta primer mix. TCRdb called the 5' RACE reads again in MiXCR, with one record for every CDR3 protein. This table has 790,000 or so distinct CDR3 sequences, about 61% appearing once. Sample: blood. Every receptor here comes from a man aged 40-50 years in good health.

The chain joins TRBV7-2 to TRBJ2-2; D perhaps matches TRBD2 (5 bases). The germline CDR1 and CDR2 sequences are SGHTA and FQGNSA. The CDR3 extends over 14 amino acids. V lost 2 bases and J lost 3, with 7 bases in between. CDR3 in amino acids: CASSLMRDTGELFF. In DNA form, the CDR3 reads TGTGCCAGCAGCTTAATGAGGGACACCGGGGAGCTGTTTTTT. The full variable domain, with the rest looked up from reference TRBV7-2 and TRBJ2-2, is GAGVSQSPSNKVTEKGKDVELRCDPISGHTALYWYRQSLGQGLEFLIYFQGNSAPDKSGLPSDRFSAERTGGSVSTLTIQRTQQEDSAVYLCASSLMRDTGELFFGEGSRLTVL.

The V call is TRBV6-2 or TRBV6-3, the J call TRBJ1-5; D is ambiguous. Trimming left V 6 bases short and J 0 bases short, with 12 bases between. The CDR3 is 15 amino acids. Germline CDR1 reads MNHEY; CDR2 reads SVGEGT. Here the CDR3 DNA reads TGTGCCAGCAGAGAAACCGGGAGTAGCAATCAGCCCCAGCATTTT. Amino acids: CASRETGSSNQPQHF.

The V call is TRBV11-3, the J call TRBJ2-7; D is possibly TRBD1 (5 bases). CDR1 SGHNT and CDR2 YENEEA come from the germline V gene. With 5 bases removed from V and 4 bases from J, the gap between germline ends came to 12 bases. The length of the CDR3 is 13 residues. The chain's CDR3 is CASSTPTVYEQYF. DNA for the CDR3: TGTGCCAGCAGCACCCCGACAGTTTACGAGCAGTACTTC.

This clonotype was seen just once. The CDR3 bases are TGTGCCAGCAGCTTGTACAGGGGGGGCACTGAAGCTTTCTTT. It specifies CASSLYRGGTEAFF. V is TRBV7-2 and J is TRBJ1-1; TRBD1 matches 8 bases. J gave up 4 bases and V 3 bases, and 4 bases lay outside the gene matches. CDR3 length: 14 amino acids. Germline-derived CDR1 and CDR2 are SGHTA and FQGNSA. Full variable domain (outside the CDR3, taken from reference TRBV7-2 and TRBJ1-1): GAGVSQSPSNKVTEKGKDVELRCDPISGHTALYWYRQSLGQGLEFLIYFQGNSAPDKSGLPSDRFSAERTGGSVSTLTIQRTQQEDSAVYLCASSLYRGGTEAFFGQGTRLTVV.

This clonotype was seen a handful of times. CDR3 nucleotide sequence: TGCAGCGCCGAGGACCTTGAAGCTTTCTTT. Residues: CSAEDLEAFF. The chain combines TRBV29-1 with TRBJ1-1; D remains ambiguous. Germline V gene data show CDR1 as SQVTM and CDR2 as ANQGSEA. The CDR3 length is 10 residues. Trimming cost V 7 bases and J 7 bases, with 10 bases left between them.

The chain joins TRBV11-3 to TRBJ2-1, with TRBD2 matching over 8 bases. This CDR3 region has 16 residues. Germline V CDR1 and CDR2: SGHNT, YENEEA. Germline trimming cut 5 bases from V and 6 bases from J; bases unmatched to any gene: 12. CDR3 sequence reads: CASSPREGSGGNEQFF. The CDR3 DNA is TGTGCCAGCAGCCCCAGGGAGGGGAGCGGGGGCAATGAGCAGTTCTTC. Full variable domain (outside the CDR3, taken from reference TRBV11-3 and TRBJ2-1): EAGVVQSPRYKIIEKKQPVAFWCNPISGHNTLYWYLQNLGQGPELLIRYENEEAVDDSQLPKDRFSAERLKGVDSTLKIQPAELGDSAVYLCASSPREGSGGNEQFFGPGTRLTVL.

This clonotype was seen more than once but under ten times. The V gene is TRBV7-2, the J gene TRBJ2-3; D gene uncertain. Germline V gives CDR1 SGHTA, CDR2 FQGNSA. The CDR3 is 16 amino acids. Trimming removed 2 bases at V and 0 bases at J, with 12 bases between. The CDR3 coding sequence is TGTGCCAGCAGCTTACAGTCCGCCAGGAGCACAGATACGCAGTATTTT. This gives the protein CASSLQSARSTDTQYF.

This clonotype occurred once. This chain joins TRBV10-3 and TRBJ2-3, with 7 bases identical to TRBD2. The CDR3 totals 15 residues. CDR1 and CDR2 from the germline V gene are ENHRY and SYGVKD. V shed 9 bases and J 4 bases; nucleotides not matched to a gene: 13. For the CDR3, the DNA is TGTGCCATTAAGTGGGGCGGGAGCGCCGCAGATACGCAGTATTTT. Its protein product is CAIKWGGSAADTQYF.

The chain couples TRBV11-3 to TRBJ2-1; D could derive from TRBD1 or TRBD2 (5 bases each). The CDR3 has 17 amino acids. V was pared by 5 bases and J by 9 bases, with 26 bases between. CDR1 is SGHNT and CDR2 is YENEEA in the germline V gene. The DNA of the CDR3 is TGTGCCAGCAGCACCCGGGACCCCCTTCCGGGTTCGGTTGAGCAGTTCTTC. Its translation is CASSTRDPLPGSVEQFF.

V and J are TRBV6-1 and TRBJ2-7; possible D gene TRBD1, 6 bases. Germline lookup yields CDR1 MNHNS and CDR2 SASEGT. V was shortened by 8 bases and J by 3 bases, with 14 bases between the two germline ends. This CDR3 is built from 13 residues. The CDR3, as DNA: TGTGCCAGCGAAGAAACAGGGTTCTACGAGCAGTACTTC. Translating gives CASEETGFYEQYF.

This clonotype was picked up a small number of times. CDR3 DNA sequence: TGTGCCAGCAGTTCACTAGCGGGTAACAATGAGCAGTTCTTC. Amino acids: CASSSLAGNNEQFF. The chain combines TRBV6-2 or TRBV6-3 with TRBJ2-1, with 9 bases that match TRBD2. J gave up 5 bases and V 4 bases, and 3 bases lay outside the gene matches. Germline CDR1 and CDR2: MNHEY and SVGEGT. The CDR3 has 14 amino acids.

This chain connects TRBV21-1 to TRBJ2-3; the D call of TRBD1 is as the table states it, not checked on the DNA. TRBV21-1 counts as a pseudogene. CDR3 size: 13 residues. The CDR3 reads CASSAQGADTQYF. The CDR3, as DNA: TGTGCCAGCAGCGCCCAGGGGGCAGATACGCAGTATTTT.

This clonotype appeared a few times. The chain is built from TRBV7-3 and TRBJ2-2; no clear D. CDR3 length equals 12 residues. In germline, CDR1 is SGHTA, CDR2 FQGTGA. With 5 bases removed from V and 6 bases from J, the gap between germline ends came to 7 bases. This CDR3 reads CASSASAGELFF. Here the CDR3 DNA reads TGTGCCAGCAGCGCTAGTGCCGGGGAGCTGTTTTTT.

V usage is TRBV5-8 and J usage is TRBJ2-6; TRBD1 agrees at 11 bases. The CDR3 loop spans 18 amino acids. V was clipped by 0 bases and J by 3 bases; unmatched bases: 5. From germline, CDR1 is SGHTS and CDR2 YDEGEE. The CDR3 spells CASSLGRTGGLGANVLTF. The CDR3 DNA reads TGTGCCAGCAGCTTGGGGAGGACAGGGGGCCTTGGGGCCAACGTCCTGACTTTC.

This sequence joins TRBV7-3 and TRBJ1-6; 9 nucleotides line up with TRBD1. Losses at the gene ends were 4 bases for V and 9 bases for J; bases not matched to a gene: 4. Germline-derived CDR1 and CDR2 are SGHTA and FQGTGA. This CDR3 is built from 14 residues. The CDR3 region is CASSSDRGGSPLHF. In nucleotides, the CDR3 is TGTGCCAGCAGCTCGGACAGGGGCGGTTCACCCCTCCACTTT.

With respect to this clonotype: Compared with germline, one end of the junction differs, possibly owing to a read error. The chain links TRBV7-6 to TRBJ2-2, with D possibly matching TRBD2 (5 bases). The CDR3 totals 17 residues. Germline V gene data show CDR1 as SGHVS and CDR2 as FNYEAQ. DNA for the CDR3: TGTGCCGGCAGCCTCATAGACACGACTACTAGCACCGGGGAGCTGTTTTTT. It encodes CAGSLIDTTTSTGELFF.

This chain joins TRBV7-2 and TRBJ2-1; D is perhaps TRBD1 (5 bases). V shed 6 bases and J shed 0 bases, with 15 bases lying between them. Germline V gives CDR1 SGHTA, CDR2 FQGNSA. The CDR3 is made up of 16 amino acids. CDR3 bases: TGTGCCAGCAGGCGTCGGACACAAGTCTCCTACAATGAGCAGTTCTTC. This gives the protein CASRRRTQVSYNEQFF.

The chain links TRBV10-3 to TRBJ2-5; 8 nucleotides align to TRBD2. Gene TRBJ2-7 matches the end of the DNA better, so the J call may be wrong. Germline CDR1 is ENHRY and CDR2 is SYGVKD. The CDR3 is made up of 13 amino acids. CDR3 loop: CAITAAGVDEQYF. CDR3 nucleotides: TGTGCCATCACCGCAGCGGGAGTCGACGAGCAGTACTTC.

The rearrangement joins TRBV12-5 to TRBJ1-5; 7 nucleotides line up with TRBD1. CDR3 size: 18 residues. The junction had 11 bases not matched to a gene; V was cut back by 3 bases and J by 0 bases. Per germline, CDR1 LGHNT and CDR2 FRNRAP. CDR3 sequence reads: CASGFLGGGSYSNQPQHF. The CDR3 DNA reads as TGTGCTAGTGGTTTCCTTGGAGGGGGCTCCTATAGCAATCAGCCCCAGCATTTT.

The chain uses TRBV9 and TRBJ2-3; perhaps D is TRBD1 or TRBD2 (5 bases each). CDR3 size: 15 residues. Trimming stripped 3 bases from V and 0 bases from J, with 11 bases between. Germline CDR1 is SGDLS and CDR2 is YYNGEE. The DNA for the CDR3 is TGTGCCAGCAGCGCCCGAGAGGGGAGCACAGATACGCAGTATTTT. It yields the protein CASSAREGSTDTQYF.

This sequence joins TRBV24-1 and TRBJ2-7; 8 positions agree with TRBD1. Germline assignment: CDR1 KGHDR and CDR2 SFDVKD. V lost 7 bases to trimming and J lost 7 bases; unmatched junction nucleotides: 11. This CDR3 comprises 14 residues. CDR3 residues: CATSPTGDRVEQYF. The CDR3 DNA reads TGTGCCACCAGCCCGACAGGGGATAGGGTGGAGCAGTACTTC.

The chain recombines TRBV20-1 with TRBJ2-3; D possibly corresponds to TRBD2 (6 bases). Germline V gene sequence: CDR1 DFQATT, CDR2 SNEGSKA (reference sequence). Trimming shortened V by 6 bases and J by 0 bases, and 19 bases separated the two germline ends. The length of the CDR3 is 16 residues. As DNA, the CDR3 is TGCAGTGCCGTCCGCAGGAGGGGTACTAGCACAGATACGCAGTATTTT. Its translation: CSAVRRRGTSTDTQYF.

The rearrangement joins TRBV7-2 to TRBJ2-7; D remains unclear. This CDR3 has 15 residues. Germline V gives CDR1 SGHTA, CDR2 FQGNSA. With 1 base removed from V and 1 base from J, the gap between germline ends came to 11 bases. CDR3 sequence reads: CASSLVVSRSYEQYF. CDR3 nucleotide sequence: TGTGCCAGCAGCTTAGTCGTCTCCCGGTCCTACGAGCAGTACTTC.